The 6 T cell receptor beta chains below were found in one sample sequenced in a study of T cells after yellow fever vaccination. MiXCR was run by TCRdb on the 5' RACE reads, yielding one entry per CDR3 protein. The table records under 350,000 distinct CDR3 sequences, 4.1% of them present only once. Sequenced material: PBMCs, taken 5 days after the yellow fever booster vaccination. These receptors originate from a man younger than 30 who received the YFV17D yellow fever vaccine.

This rearrangement joins TRBV27 to TRBJ1-5; 7 positions match TRBD1. V was pared by 6 bases and J by 2 bases, with 4 bases of the junction left unmatched. The CDR3 runs to 14 residues. Per the germline V gene, CDR1 is MNHEY and CDR2 is SMNVEV (reference sequence). The CDR3 DNA follows: TGTGCCAGCAGATTTACAGGGGGCAATCAGCCCCAGCATTTT. Translated: CASRFTGGNQPQHF.

A few counts support this clonotype. This chain connects TRBV7-9 to TRBJ2-5, with 7 positions matching TRBD1. There are 19 residues in the CDR3. From germline, CDR1 is SEHNR and CDR2 FQNEAQ (reference sequence). V lost 4 bases to trimming and J lost 5 bases; unmatched junction nucleotides: 22. The CDR3 nucleotides are TGTGCCAGCAGCTACTGGGGCATACCCGACAGGGTACCCCAGGAGACCCAGTACTTC. Residues: CASSYWGIPDRVPQETQYF. Using reference TRBV7-9 and TRBJ2-5 for the parts outside the CDR3, the full variable domain is DTGVSQNPRHKITKRGQNVTFRCDPISEHNRLYWYRQTLGQGPEFLTYFQNEAQLEKSRLLSDRFSAERPKGSFSTLEIQRTEQGDSAMYLCASSYWGIPDRVPQETQYFGPGTRLLVL.

This clonotype came up a few times. The chain uses TRBV11-2 and TRBJ2-5, with 11 bases fitting TRBD2. V trimming: 1 base; J trimming: 0 bases; junction bases outside the gene matches: 13. Germline CDR1 and CDR2: SGHAT and FQNNGV. The CDR3 has 20 residues. CDR3 in DNA: TGTGCCAGCAGCTTAGTTACCCCCGTTTTAGCGGGGGGGTACCAAGAGACCCAGTACTTC. Translating it yields CASSLVTPVLAGGYQETQYF.

This clonotype was seen repeatedly, ten times or more. This chain links TRBV11-2 with TRBJ2-1, with 8 nucleotides matching TRBD2. Germline-derived CDR1 and CDR2 are SGHAT and FQNNGV. The CDR3 is 13 amino acids. Trimming took 11 bases from V and 8 from J; bases not matched to a gene: 11. The CDR3 loop reads CAARRKRGHEQFF. The CDR3 DNA reads as TGTGCCGCTAGAAGGAAGCGGGGGCATGAGCAGTTCTTC.

V is TRBV9 and J is TRBJ2-2; no firm D call. Germline CDR1 and CDR2: SGDLS and YYNGEE. This CDR3 contains 13 residues. V lost 0 bases and J 4 bases, leaving 4 bases between the germline ends. The CDR3 is CASSVDVTGELFF. The CDR3 region has the DNA TGTGCCAGCAGCGTAGATGTCACCGGGGAGCTGTTTTTT. The variable domain in full, completed from reference TRBV9 and TRBJ2-2, reads DSGVTQTPKHLITATGQRVTLRCSPRSGDLSVYWYQQSLDQGLQFLIQYYNGEERAKGNILERFSAQQFPDLHSELNLSSLELGDSALYFCASSVDVTGELFFGEGSRLTVL.

Ten or more counts support this clonotype. The chain joins TRBV7-2 to TRBJ2-2, with D possibly matching TRBD2 (5 bases). In germline, CDR1 is SGHTA, CDR2 FQGNSA. V was trimmed by 5 bases and J by 8 bases, leaving 9 bases between them. This CDR3 has 12 amino acids. CDR3 sequence: CASSEGLGELFF. Written as DNA, the CDR3 is TGTGCCAGCAGCGAAGGACTTGGGGAGCTGTTTTTT.